What follows are 32 T cell receptor beta chains derived from one specimen sequenced in a study of patients and donors after allogeneic stem cell transplantation. From the RT-PCR reads, TCRdb called clonotypes with MiXCR, one entry per CDR3 protein. Altogether hundreds of thousands of distinct CDR3 sequences are present, 16% being singletons, with the ten largest covering less than 9.5%. The sample was blood, either unsorted or a sorted T cell fraction (not recorded which). The source is a human donor who was either an allogeneic HSCT recipient or a stem cell or donor lymphocyte infusion donor (not recorded which). It is not recorded whose cells these are; they may come from a transplant donor.

The V call is TRBV7-2, the J call TRBJ2-3; D remains unclear. Germline-derived CDR1 and CDR2 are SGHTA and FQGNSA. The CDR3 loop spans 12 amino acids. Between the trimmed V and J ends, which lost 4 bases and 8 bases, there was a span of 10 bases. CDR3 DNA sequence: TGTGCCAGCAGCTCCTTACGAAGTACGCAGTATTTT. This translates into CASSSLRSTQYF.

This clonotype was seen a handful of times. The rearrangement links TRBV12-3 or TRBV12-4 to TRBJ2-3; TRBD2 matches 10 bases. This CDR3 is built from 15 residues. J was trimmed by 6 bases and V by 1 base; bases with no gene match: 4. The CDR3 sequence is CASSLEGLASDTQYF. In DNA form, the CDR3 reads TGTGCCAGCAGTTTAGAGGGACTAGCGTCGGATACGCAGTATTTT.

This clonotype was seen many times. V gene TRBV14 combines with J gene TRBJ2-1, with 9 nucleotides matching TRBD2. CDR1 and CDR2 (germline): SGHDN, FVKESK. V dropped 4 bases and J dropped 3; count of bases not matched to a gene: 4. The CDR3 is made up of 15 amino acids. CDR3 nucleotides: TGTGCCAGCAGCCGCCGGACTAGCGTCTACAATGAGCAGTTCTTC. The encoded protein is CASSRRTSVYNEQFF. Full variable domain (missing parts from reference TRBV14 and TRBJ2-1): EAGVTQFPSHSVIEKGQTVTLRCDPISGHDNLYWYRRVMGKEIKFLLHFVKESKQDESGMPNNRFLAERTGGTYSTLKVQPAELEDSGVYFCASSRRTSVYNEQFFGPGTRLTVL.

This chain uses TRBV20-1 with TRBJ2-5; a weak D match, TRBD1 (5 bases). This CDR3 is 12 amino acids long. Trimming left V 7 bases short and J 1 base short, with 10 bases between. Per germline, CDR1 DFQATT and CDR2 SNEGSKA (reference sequence). CDR3 DNA sequence: TGCAGTGTCCAGGGCCTCCAAGAGACCCAGTACTTC. Translating gives CSVQGLQETQYF.

This sequence joins TRBV11-1 and TRBJ2-5; possibly TRBD2 for D (6 bases). Germline CDR1 is SGHAT and CDR2 is FQDESV (reference sequence). This CDR3 spans 15 amino acids. The V gene lost 1 base and the J gene lost 2 bases, with 11 bases spanning the gap. The CDR3 spells CASSLDGGVQETQYF. DNA for the CDR3: TGTGCCAGCAGCTTAGATGGAGGGGTTCAAGAGACCCAGTACTTC.

In its sample, this clonotype was seen a few times. The CDR3 is CASSQGGGWTSGGVDTQYF. The CDR3 DNA follows: TGTGCCAGCAGCCAAGGTGGAGGGTGGACTAGCGGGGGCGTTGATACGCAGTATTTT. The rearrangement links TRBV3-1 to TRBJ2-3; TRBD2 matches 13 bases. V dropped 1 base and J dropped 6; count of bases not matched to a gene: 13. In germline, CDR1 is LGHDT, CDR2 YNNKEL (reference sequence). This CDR3 is built from 19 residues.

This clonotype came up a few times. The genes are TRBV6-2 or TRBV6-3 and TRBJ2-7, with D uncertain. Germline-derived CDR1 and CDR2 are MNHEY and SVGEGT. V dropped 4 bases and J dropped 3 bases, with 10 bases sitting between them. The CDR3 sequence is 13 residues long. CDR3 sequence: CASSLILFYEQYF. The CDR3 bases are TGTGCCAGCAGTTTGATTCTTTTCTACGAGCAGTACTTC.

J is TRBJ1-5 and V is TRBV6-1; a possible D gene is TRBD1 (5 bases). V lost 7 bases, J lost 4 bases, and 20 bases lay in between. The germline gives CDR1 MNHNS, CDR2 SASEGT. The CDR3 totals 16 residues. The CDR3 DNA follows: TGTGCCAGCACCTACGGGGCGGCGAGTCTTAATCAGCCCCAGCATTTT. The encoded protein is CASTYGAASLNQPQHF.

The chain carries TRBV20-1 and TRBJ2-5, with TRBD1 matching 7 bases. The trim removed 6 bases at V and 7 bases at J, leaving 8 bases unmatched. The CDR3 length is 12 residues. Germline CDR1 and CDR2: DFQATT and SNEGSKA (reference sequence). The CDR3 region is CSAVDRVRTQYF. CDR3 DNA: TGCAGTGCCGTAGACAGGGTTCGGACCCAGTACTTC.

The gene calls are TRBV5-1 and TRBJ1-3, with 8 bases lining up with TRBD1. The CDR3 spans 14 residues. J gave up 4 bases and V 4 bases, and 4 bases lay outside the gene matches. CDR1 is SGHRS, CDR2 YFSETQ, per germline. The CDR3 DNA sequence: TGCGCCAGCAGCCTGACAGGGGAAGGAAACACCATATATTTT. This sequence encodes CASSLTGEGNTIYF.

This clonotype came up many times. V and J are TRBV12-3 or TRBV12-4 and TRBJ1-3; unclear D gene. CDR3 length equals 12 residues. The V end was cut by 8 bases, the J end by 7 bases, with 12 bases between. CDR3 sequence (DNA): TGTGCCAGCCGCTCGGACCCGAACACCATATATTTT. Translation gives CASRSDPNTIYF.

This clonotype was recorded a few times. The CDR3 DNA sequence: TGTGCCAGCAGCTTAGTTGGAGCGGGAGGGCAAGAGACCCAGTACTTC. As protein: CASSLVGAGGQETQYF. V usage is TRBV7-6 and J usage is TRBJ2-5, with 10 nucleotides matching TRBD2. V lost 1 base and J lost 2; bases outside the gene matches: 4. Germline values: CDR1 SGHVS, CDR2 FNYEAQ. This CDR3 contains 16 residues.

The V call is TRBV2, the J call TRBJ2-7; 9 nucleotides match TRBD2. The CDR3 contains 16 residues. V dropped 7 bases and J dropped 6; count of bases not matched to a gene: 16. Looked up from germline, CDR1 is SNHLY and CDR2 is FYNNEI. CDR3 sequence: CASTLFPGLARREQYF. In DNA, the CDR3 is TGTGCCAGCACCCTATTCCCGGGACTAGCTAGACGCGAGCAGTACTTC.

The table lists this clonotype with a few counts. The chain carries TRBV6-5 and TRBJ1-1; 7 nucleotides agree with TRBD1. Germline assignment: CDR1 MNHEY and CDR2 SVGAGI. The CDR3 has 16 amino acids. V dropped 1 base and J dropped 5; count of bases not matched to a gene: 10. CDR3 region: CASSYFLKGQPTEAFF. The DNA for the CDR3 is TGTGCCAGCAGTTACTTCCTTAAGGGACAGCCAACTGAAGCTTTCTTT.

This clonotype appeared a few times. This chain joins TRBV5-1 and TRBJ2-2; 9 positions match TRBD2. Germline values: CDR1 SGHRS, CDR2 YFSETQ. The CDR3 consists of 15 residues. Trimming cost V 2 bases and J 5 bases; bases outside gene matches: 4. As DNA, the CDR3 is TGCGCCAGCAGCTTTTCTAGCGGGGTAACCGGGGAGCTGTTTTTT. This codes for CASSFSSGVTGELFF.

This clonotype was seen a few times. V and J are TRBV7-2 and TRBJ1-2; 9 positions agree with TRBD1. V shed 5 bases and J 6 bases; nucleotides not matched to a gene: 7. This CDR3 has 14 amino acids. The germline CDR1 and CDR2 sequences are SGHTA and FQGNSA. Here the CDR3 reads CASSQRRTGDGYTF. The CDR3 bases are TGTGCCAGCAGCCAACGCCGGACAGGGGATGGCTACACCTTC.

V usage is TRBV6-8 and J usage is TRBJ2-3; tentatively, D is TRBD1 (6 bases). The CDR3 spans 17 residues. From germline, CDR1 is MNHGY and CDR2 SAAAGT. Trimming left V 7 bases short and J 4 bases short, with 24 bases between. This chain's CDR3 is CASISNPLNREPDTQYF. CDR3 in DNA: TGTGCCAGCATCTCCAATCCCTTGAACAGGGAACCAGATACGCAGTATTTT.

The chain is built from TRBV5-5 and TRBJ2-7, with 8 positions matching TRBD2. Germline V CDR1 and CDR2: SGHKS, YYEKEE (reference sequence). This CDR3 contains 14 residues. V gave up 2 bases and J gave up 3 bases; unmatched junction bases: 4. This CDR3 is CASSLGLAFYEQYF. CDR3 DNA: TGTGCCAGCAGCTTAGGACTAGCTTTCTACGAGCAGTACTTC.

The chain combines TRBV20-1 with TRBJ2-5, with D unclear. Deletions cut 3 bases from V and 7 bases from J, with 18 bases between. This CDR3 contains 14 residues. Germline loops: CDR1 DFQATT, CDR2 SNEGSKA (reference sequence). In DNA form, the CDR3 reads TGCAGTGCTAGTCTAGAAAGCCGGACGCCGACCCAGTACTTC. Residues: CSASLESRTPTQYF.

This chain connects TRBV7-9 to TRBJ2-7; possibly TRBD1 for D (6 bases). Trimming took 4 bases from V and 0 from J, leaving 19 bases between them. The CDR3 is made up of 17 amino acids. Per the germline V gene, CDR1 is SEHNR and CDR2 is FQNEAQ (reference sequence). CDR3 region: CASSYREQGKISYEQYF. CDR3 coding DNA: TGTGCCAGCAGCTACCGGGAACAGGGAAAGATCTCCTACGAGCAGTACTTC.

This chain links TRBV15 with TRBJ2-7; TRBD2 matches 9 bases. V gave up 1 base and J gave up 0 bases; unmatched junction bases: 4. The CDR3 extends over 16 amino acids. Germline CDR1 is LNHNV and CDR2 is YYDKDF (reference sequence). The CDR3 is CATSRGLAGSSYEQYF. As DNA, the CDR3 is TGTGCCACCAGCAGAGGCCTAGCGGGGAGCTCCTACGAGCAGTACTTC.

This sequence joins TRBV7-9 and TRBJ2-7, with 13 nucleotides matching TRBD2. The CDR3 contains 17 residues. The ends lost 1 base at V and 2 bases at J; junction bases unmatched: 5. Germline CDR1 is SEHNR and CDR2 is FQNEAQ (reference sequence). The CDR3 region is CASSLGGGLAGPYEQYF. The CDR3 region has the DNA TGTGCCAGCAGCTTAGGGGGGGGACTAGCGGGGCCCTACGAGCAGTACTTC.

This clonotype was detected only a few times. This rearrangement joins TRBV12-3 or TRBV12-4 to TRBJ2-3; no firm D call. This CDR3 is 15 amino acids long. Trimming removed 3 bases at V and 4 bases at J, with 14 bases between. CDR3 amino acids: CASSFAVYSADTQYF. The CDR3 DNA sequence: TGTGCCAGCAGTTTCGCCGTATATTCGGCAGATACGCAGTATTTT.

This clonotype was detected only a few times. The chain couples TRBV11-1 to TRBJ2-7; the D gene is possibly TRBD1 (7 bases). In germline, CDR1 is SGHAT, CDR2 FQDESV (reference sequence). V shed 1 base and J shed 5 bases, with 15 bases lying between them. The CDR3 is 15 residues long. The CDR3 bases are TGTGCCAGCAGCTTAGATACCAGGGGGGTCCACGAGCAGTACTTC. Its protein is CASSLDTRGVHEQYF.

V usage is TRBV20-1 and J usage is TRBJ1-2; the D gene is possibly TRBD1 (6 bases). Per the germline V gene, CDR1 is DFQATT and CDR2 is SNEGSKA (reference sequence). V was trimmed by 5 bases and J by 5 bases, leaving 15 bases between them. The CDR3 loop spans 13 amino acids. CDR3: CSAFHVQGYGYTF. CDR3 coding DNA: TGCAGTGCTTTTCATGTACAGGGATATGGCTACACCTTC.

Here the CDR3 reads CASSLAGSSPLHF. CDR3 bases: TGCGCCAGCAGCTTGGCCGGATCTTCGCCCCTCCACTTT. The genes are TRBV5-1 and TRBJ1-6; D unclear. CDR3 length: 13 amino acids. V was trimmed by 0 bases and J by 13 bases, leaving 11 bases between them. CDR1 is SGHRS and CDR2 is YFSETQ in the germline V gene.

This clonotype was seen a few times. J is TRBJ2-3 and V is TRBV20-1; TRBD2 matches 8 bases. Germline V CDR1 and CDR2: DFQATT, SNEGSKA (reference sequence). Trimming removed 8 bases from V and 2 bases from J; junction bases left unmatched: 6. The CDR3 contains 13 residues. The CDR3 loop reads CSCLAGSTDTQYF. In nucleotides, the CDR3 is TGCAGTTGTCTAGCGGGCTCCACAGATACGCAGTATTTT.

The chain has TRBV6-1 and TRBJ2-7; no clear D gene. The CDR3 is 17 residues long. Between the trimmed V and J ends, which lost 7 bases and 0 bases, there was a span of 22 bases. Germline CDR1 and CDR2: MNHNS and SASEGT. CDR3 nucleotides: TGTGCCAGCAAAGGGCCCGTGGGTCGCCGAGCCTCCTACGAGCAGTACTTC. Its protein product is CASKGPVGRRASYEQYF.

In its sample, this clonotype was seen a few times. The chain uses TRBV7-9 and TRBJ2-7, with TRBD1 matching over 7 bases. The CDR3 totals 14 residues. V lost 6 bases to trimming and J lost 6 bases; unmatched junction nucleotides: 11. Germline V gives CDR1 SEHNR, CDR2 FQNEAQ (reference sequence). As DNA, the CDR3 is TGTGCCAGCAGTCTCCGGGACAGTTATTTCGAGCAGTACTTC. Its protein is CASSLRDSYFEQYF.

This clonotype has a count of ten or more. The V call is TRBV6-5, the J call TRBJ1-2; 9 bases are a match to TRBD1. Unmatched junction bases numbered 5, after V lost 4 bases and J lost 2 bases. The germline gives CDR1 MNHEY, CDR2 SVGAGI. The CDR3 has 15 residues. Here the CDR3 DNA reads TGTGCCAGCAGTTCCCCGGGGACAGGGAACTATGGCTACACCTTC. Residues: CASSSPGTGNYGYTF.

V is TRBV12-3 or TRBV12-4 and J is TRBJ2-1; unclear D gene. The CDR3 covers 15 residues. V was clipped by 1 base and J by 6 bases, with 13 bases between them. CDR3: CASSLVERWLNEQFF. DNA for the CDR3: TGTGCCAGCAGTTTAGTTGAACGATGGCTCAATGAGCAGTTCTTC.

This chain uses TRBV20-1 with TRBJ2-3; TRBD2 matches at 7 bases. V shed 3 bases, J shed 2 bases, and the junction held 5 bases outside the gene matches. Per the germline V gene, CDR1 is DFQATT and CDR2 is SNEGSKA (reference sequence). The CDR3 has 14 residues. The CDR3 region has the DNA TGCAGTGCTAGGGTTGCGGGAGTCACAGATACGCAGTATTTT. This gives the protein CSARVAGVTDTQYF.